This T cell receptor beta chain was recovered during a study of regulatory T cells in long-lasting Graves disease. Arm-PCR with iRepertoire HTBI primers amplified the CDR3 regions for these TCR beta libraries. TCRdb re-called the multiplex PCR reads with MiXCR, one entry per CDR3 protein. The profile shows 540,000 or so distinct CDR3 sequences, 13% of them singletons. Time point denoted: newly diagnosed GD, antithyroid drugs for less than 3 months. TCR sequences were obtained from RNA taken from PBMCs. An endocrinology department in Xi'an, China, supplied the patients. The sample was also reused in another study, on T cells in Graves' hyperthyroidism and ophthalmopathy.

The sequencing here drew on peripheral blood mononuclear cells (PBMCs), taken at new diagnosis, from a patient treated with antithyroid drugs. This clonotype was sampled from a man younger than 40 with Graves disease.

CDR3: CASSSRTEGSNQPQHF. The CDR3 coding sequence is TGTGCCAGCAGTTCACGGACAGAAGGAAGCAATCAGCCCCAGCATTTT. The genes are TRBV28 and TRBJ1-5; a weak D match, TRBD1 (6 bases). CDR1 and CDR2 from the germline V gene are MDHEN and SYDVKM. This CDR3 is built from 16 residues. The V end was cut by 4 bases, the J end by 1 base, with 14 bases between.